This TCR beta chain appears in the sequencing data of a study of vaccination effects on CD4 cells after COVID-19. Culturing for more than eight days preceded CD4+ T cell isolation. Participants each got two BNT162b2 or mRNA-1273 vaccine doses. The CDR3 length is 12 residues. Germline V gene lookup returns CDR1 LGHDT and CDR2 YNNKEL (reference sequence). On this clone: Its antigen remains unidentified. At one of its ends the junction is not consistent with the germline gene, which may arise from a read error.

The assay was immunoSEQ multiplex PCR, and TCRdb's table has in-frame clones only and misses some. There are about 66,000 clones in the sample; roughly 74% occur only once, and over 2% lies in the top ten. Study-level points and caveats: Healthy vaccinees showed cross-reactivity with common cold coronaviruses in only 1 of 255 vaccine-induced clones.

The TCR originated in a human donor who received a COVID-19 vaccine. The rearrangement links TRBV3-1 (or the pseudogene TRBV3-2) to TRBJ2-4; a possible D gene is TRBD1 (6 bases). Specimen: CD4+ T cells from PBMCs cultured without peptide, collected after COVID-19 vaccination. The DNA of the CDR3 is TGTGCCAGCAGCCAAGATGACAGGAGACCTCACTTC. Translated, it gives CASSQDDRRPHF.